One and the same sample provided the 16 T cell receptor beta chains below, sequenced in a study of blood T cell repertoires in COVID-19. The repertoire was sequenced with immunoSEQ multiplex PCR; TCRdb's copy has only in-frame clones and lacks some. The sample includes a few hundred thousand clones, about 91% of them seen just once. Sequences were obtained from peripheral blood. All receptors come from a woman aged 45-65 years with COVID-19, enrolled during active disease.

V gene TRBV7-9 combines with J gene TRBJ2-6; D gene uncertain. V was pared by 5 bases and J by 0 bases, with 8 bases between. The CDR3 loop spans 15 amino acids. Looked up from germline, CDR1 is SEHNR and CDR2 is FQNEAQ (reference sequence). In DNA form, the CDR3 reads TGTGCCAGCAGCCCTCCCCTCTCTGGGGCCAACGTCCTGACTTTC. Protein: CASSPPLSGANVLTF.

This rearrangement joins TRBV7-3 to TRBJ1-2, with 7 nucleotides matching TRBD1. Germline V gene lookup returns CDR1 SGHTA and CDR2 FQGTGA. V shed 0 bases, J shed 3 bases, and the junction held 4 bases outside the gene matches. The CDR3 is 15 residues long. The CDR3 DNA is TGTGCCAGCAGCTTAACTTCTCAGGGGGACTATGGCTACACCTTC. As protein: CASSLTSQGDYGYTF. The complete variable domain, with remaining parts taken from reference TRBV7-3 and TRBJ1-2, reads GAGVSQTPSNKVTEKGKYVELRCDPISGHTALYWYRQSLGQGPEFLIYFQGTGAADDSGLPNDRFFAVRPEGSVSTLKIQRTERGDSAVYLCASSLTSQGDYGYTFGSGTRLTVV.

The V gene is TRBV2, the J gene TRBJ1-2; TRBD1 aligns across 7 bases. Trimming removed 6 bases from V and 4 bases from J; junction bases left unmatched: 8. The CDR3 contains 14 residues. Germline lookup yields CDR1 SNHLY and CDR2 FYNNEI. The CDR3 bases are TGTGCCAGCAGCGACGCAGGGGGAGGCTATGGCTACACCTTC. It specifies CASSDAGGGYGYTF.

This chain links TRBV7-9 with TRBJ2-7, with 10 bases aligning to TRBD1. The CDR3 contains 13 residues. V was clipped by 7 bases and J by 6 bases; unmatched bases: 6. Germline CDR1 SEHNR, CDR2 FQNEAQ (reference sequence). The CDR3 DNA reads TGTGCCAGCATCGGGACAGGGGTCGTCGAGCAGTACTTC. Translation gives CASIGTGVVEQYF.

V is TRBV28 and J is TRBJ1-3; 7 nucleotides line up with TRBD1. The CDR3 consists of 16 residues. The germline V gene encodes CDR1 MDHEN and CDR2 SYDVKM. The trim removed 2 bases at V and 4 bases at J, leaving 8 bases unmatched. The CDR3, as DNA: TGTGCCAGCAGTTTAATACAGGGGATCTTGGGAAACACCATATATTTT. Its translation: CASSLIQGILGNTIYF.

This chain connects TRBV9 to TRBJ1-1; TRBD1 agrees at 7 bases. V dropped 4 bases and J dropped 2; count of bases not matched to a gene: 8. Germline assignment: CDR1 SGDLS and CDR2 YYNGEE. The CDR3 is 15 residues long. The CDR3 DNA follows: TGTGCCAGCAGCTCCCCACAGGGGCAAAACACTGAAGCTTTCTTT. Its protein product is CASSSPQGQNTEAFF.

This clone was picked up one time. The chain links TRBV29-1 to TRBJ1-1; no reliable D call. Germline lookup yields CDR1 SQVTM and CDR2 ANQGSEA. V was shortened by 7 bases and J by 2 bases, with 14 bases between the two germline ends. The CDR3 covers 13 residues. CDR3 DNA sequence: TGCAGCGCCTCGAGGGATCAAAACACTGAAGCTTTCTTT. It encodes CSASRDQNTEAFF.

The gene calls are TRBV5-1 and TRBJ1-1; possible D gene TRBD1, 6 bases. This CDR3 has 14 amino acids. Germline V CDR1 and CDR2: SGHRS, YFSETQ. With 2 bases removed from V and 5 bases from J, the gap between germline ends came to 13 bases. The CDR3 DNA is TGCGCCAGCAGCTTAGGGCAGAGGGGGACTGAAGCTTTCTTT. Its protein is CASSLGQRGTEAFF.

The CDR3 DNA reads as TGCGCCAGCAGCTTGGGTACAGGGGGCGGTCAGCCCCAGCATTTT. Translated: CASSLGTGGGQPQHF. The V gene is TRBV5-1, the J gene TRBJ1-5; 9 bases are a match to TRBD1. V gave up 0 bases and J gave up 6 bases; unmatched junction bases: 4. The CDR3 is 15 residues long. Germline assignment: CDR1 SGHRS and CDR2 YFSETQ.

The J gene is TRBJ1-2, the V gene TRBV29-1; D is undetermined. The germline gives CDR1 SQVTM, CDR2 ANQGSEA. V lost 0 bases to trimming and J lost 8 bases, with 19 bases between them. CDR3 length: 15 residues. DNA of the CDR3: TGCAGCGTTGAAGACCCCGACAACCCCCGTCGGGGCTACACCTTC. It encodes CSVEDPDNPRRGYTF.

For the CDR3, the DNA is TGTGCCAGCAGCTTAGACGACGGGGGGACCCAGTACTTC. It encodes CASSLDDGGTQYF. The chain recombines TRBV7-9 with TRBJ2-5; possibly TRBD2 for D (6 bases). The CDR3 spans 13 residues. Trimming took 1 base from V and 7 from J, leaving 10 bases between them. CDR1 is SEHNR, CDR2 FQNEAQ, per germline (reference sequence).

This chain links TRBV7-3 with TRBJ2-1; 12 nucleotides agree with TRBD2. Germline assignment: CDR1 SGHTA and CDR2 FQGTGA. The CDR3 covers 14 residues. V trimming: 4 bases; J trimming: 8 bases; junction bases outside the gene matches: 3. The CDR3 sequence is CASSSSGGAYEQFF. The CDR3 DNA reads as TGTGCCAGCAGCTCTAGCGGGGGGGCCTATGAGCAGTTCTTC.

J is TRBJ1-3 and V is TRBV5-1, with 9 bases that match TRBD1. The germline gives CDR1 SGHRS, CDR2 YFSETQ. The V and J ends lost 5 bases and 4 bases, in that order; junction bases with no gene match: 4. The CDR3 extends over 14 amino acids. The CDR3 protein is CASSQDRGGNTIYF. The DNA of the CDR3 is TGCGCCAGCAGTCAGGACAGGGGAGGAAACACCATATATTTT.

The gene calls are TRBV4-1 and TRBJ1-2; D is unresolved. The CDR3 is 14 amino acids. Germline loops: CDR1 MGHRA, CDR2 YSYEKL. Deletions cut 1 base from V and 2 bases from J, with 8 bases between. CDR3 amino acids: CASSQVEGNYGYTF. CDR3 sequence (DNA): TGCGCCAGCAGCCAAGTTGAGGGAAACTATGGCTACACCTTC.

The chain has TRBV30 and TRBJ2-3; 7 bases are shared with TRBD2. The CDR3 spans 15 residues. Germline V lookup: CDR1 GTSNPN, CDR2 SVGIG (reference sequence). J was trimmed by 8 bases and V by 8 bases; bases with no gene match: 19. CDR3 bases: TGTGCCCAGGCGGGGCAGGGAGGGCCCTATGGTACGCAGTATTTT. Amino acid sequence: CAQAGQGGPYGTQYF.

J is TRBJ2-4 and V is TRBV28; TRBD2 matches at 11 bases. The ends lost 6 bases at V and 1 base at J; junction bases unmatched: 5. CDR1 and CDR2 from the germline V gene are MDHEN and SYDVKM. The CDR3 runs 16 residues. CDR3 amino acids: CASRPTSGMAKNIQYF. As DNA, the CDR3 is TGTGCCAGCAGGCCGACTAGCGGGATGGCCAAAAACATTCAGTACTTC.